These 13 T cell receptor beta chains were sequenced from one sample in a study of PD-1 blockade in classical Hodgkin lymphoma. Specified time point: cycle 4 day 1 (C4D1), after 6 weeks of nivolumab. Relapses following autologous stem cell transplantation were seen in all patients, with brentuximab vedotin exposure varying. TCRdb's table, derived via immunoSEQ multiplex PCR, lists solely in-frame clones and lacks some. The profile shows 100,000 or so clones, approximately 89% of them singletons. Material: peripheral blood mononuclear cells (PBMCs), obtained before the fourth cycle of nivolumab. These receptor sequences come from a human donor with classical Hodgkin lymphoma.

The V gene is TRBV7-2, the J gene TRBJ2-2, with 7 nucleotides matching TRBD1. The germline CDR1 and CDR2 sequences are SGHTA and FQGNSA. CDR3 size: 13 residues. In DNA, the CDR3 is TGTGCTGGTGAAGCAGGGGGCACCGGGGAGCTGTTTTTT. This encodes CAGEAGGTGELFF.

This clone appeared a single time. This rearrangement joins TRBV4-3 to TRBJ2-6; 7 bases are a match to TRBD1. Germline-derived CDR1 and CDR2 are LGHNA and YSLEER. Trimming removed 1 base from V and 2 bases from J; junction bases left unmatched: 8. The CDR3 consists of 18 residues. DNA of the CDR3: TGCGCCAGCAGCCAAGGACAGGGAACATTAGCTGGGGCCAACGTCCTGACTTTC. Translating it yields CASSQGQGTLAGANVLTF.

The chain's CDR3 is CASSLRPPGSGSGNTIYF. The CDR3 bases are TGTGCCAGCAGTTTACGACCCCCAGGGTCTGGCTCTGGAAACACCATATATTTT. V usage is TRBV27 and J usage is TRBJ1-3; tentatively, D is TRBD1 (5 bases). The CDR3 totals 18 residues. V lost 2 bases to trimming and J lost 0 bases, with 17 bases between them. Per germline, CDR1 MNHEY and CDR2 SMNVEV (reference sequence).

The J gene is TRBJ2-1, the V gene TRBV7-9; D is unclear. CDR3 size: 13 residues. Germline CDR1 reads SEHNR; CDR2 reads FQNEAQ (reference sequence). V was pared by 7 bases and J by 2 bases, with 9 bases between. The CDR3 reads CASKKGPYNEQFF. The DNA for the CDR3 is TGTGCCAGCAAGAAAGGGCCCTACAATGAGCAGTTCTTC.

The CDR3 protein is CASSDRGRTNEKLFF. CDR3 coding DNA: TGTGCCAGCAGTGACAGGGGGCGAACCAATGAAAAACTGTTTTTT. The rearrangement uses TRBV2 and TRBJ1-4, with 8 bases matching TRBD1. J lost 5 bases, V lost 3 bases, and 5 bases had no gene match. From germline, CDR1 is SNHLY and CDR2 FYNNEI. CDR3 length equals 15 residues.

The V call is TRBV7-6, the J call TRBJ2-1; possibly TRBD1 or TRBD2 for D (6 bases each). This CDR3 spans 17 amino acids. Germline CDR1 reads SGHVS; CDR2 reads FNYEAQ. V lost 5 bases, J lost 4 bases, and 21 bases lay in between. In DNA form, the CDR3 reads TGTGCCAGCAGCCCAGGGGTTGGCGGGACCAATTACAATGAGCAGTTCTTC. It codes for CASSPGVGGTNYNEQFF. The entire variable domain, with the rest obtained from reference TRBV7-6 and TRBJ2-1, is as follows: GAGVSQSPRYKVTKRGQDVALRCDPISGHVSLYWYRQALGQGPEFLTYFNYEAQQDKSGLPNDRFSAERPEGSISTLTIQRTEQRDSAMYRCASSPGVGGTNYNEQFFGPGTRLTVL.

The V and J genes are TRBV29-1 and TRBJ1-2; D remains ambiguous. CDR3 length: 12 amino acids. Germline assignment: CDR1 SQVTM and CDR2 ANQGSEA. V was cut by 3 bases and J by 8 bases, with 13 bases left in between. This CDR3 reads CSVEVLKFGYTF. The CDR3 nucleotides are TGCAGCGTTGAGGTTTTAAAATTCGGCTACACCTTC.

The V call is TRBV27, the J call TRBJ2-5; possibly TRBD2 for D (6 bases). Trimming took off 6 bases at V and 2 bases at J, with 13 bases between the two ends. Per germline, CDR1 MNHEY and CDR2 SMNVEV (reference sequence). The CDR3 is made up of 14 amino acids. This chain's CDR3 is CASRTAGVQETQYF. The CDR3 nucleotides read TGTGCCAGCAGGACAGCGGGTGTACAAGAGACCCAGTACTTC.

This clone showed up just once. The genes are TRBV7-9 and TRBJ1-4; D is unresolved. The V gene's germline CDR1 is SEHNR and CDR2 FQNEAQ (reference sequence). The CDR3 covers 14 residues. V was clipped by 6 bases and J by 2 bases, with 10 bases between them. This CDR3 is CASRPRGTNEKLFF. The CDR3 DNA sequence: TGTGCCAGCAGGCCACGAGGGACTAATGAAAAACTGTTTTTT.

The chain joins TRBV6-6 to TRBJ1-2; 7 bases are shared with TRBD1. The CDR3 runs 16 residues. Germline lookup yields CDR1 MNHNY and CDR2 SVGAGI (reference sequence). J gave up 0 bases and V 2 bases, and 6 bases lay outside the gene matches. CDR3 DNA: TGTGCCAGCAGTTACCTCCGGGACAGCACTAACTATGGCTACACCTTC. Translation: CASSYLRDSTNYGYTF.

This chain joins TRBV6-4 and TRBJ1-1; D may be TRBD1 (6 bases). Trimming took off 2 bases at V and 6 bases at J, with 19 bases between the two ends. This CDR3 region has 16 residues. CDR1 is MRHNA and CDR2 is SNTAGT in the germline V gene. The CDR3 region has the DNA TGTGCCAGCAGTGACCGATACAGGGCCAGGGTTTCTGAAGCTTTCTTT. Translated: CASSDRYRARVSEAFF.

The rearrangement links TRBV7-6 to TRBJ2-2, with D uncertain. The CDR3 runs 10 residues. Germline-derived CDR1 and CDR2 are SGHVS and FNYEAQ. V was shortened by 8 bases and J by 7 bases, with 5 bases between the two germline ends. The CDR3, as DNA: TGTGCCAGCGGGGACGGGGAGCTGTTTTTT. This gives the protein CASGDGELFF.

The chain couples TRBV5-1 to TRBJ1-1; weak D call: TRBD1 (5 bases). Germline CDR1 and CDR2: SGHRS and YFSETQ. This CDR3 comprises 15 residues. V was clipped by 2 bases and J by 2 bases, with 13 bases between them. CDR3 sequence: CASSLLVTENTEAFF. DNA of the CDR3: TGCGCCAGCAGCTTACTTGTGACAGAAAACACTGAAGCTTTCTTT.